This passage covers 6 T cell receptor beta chains from one sample sequenced in a study of blood T cell repertoires in COVID-19. Using immunoSEQ multiplex PCR, the repertoire was profiled, and TCRdb retains in-frame clones only, with some absent. Here the sample spans about 220,000 clones, approximately 86% being singletons. Sequenced: peripheral blood. All receptors derive from a woman of 80 years or more with acute or convalescent COVID-19.

The chain uses TRBV7-3 and TRBJ2-1, with D perhaps matching TRBD1 (6 bases). V was shortened by 1 base and J by 4 bases, with 11 bases between the two germline ends. Germline CDR1 SGHTA, CDR2 FQGTGA. The CDR3 is 15 residues long. DNA of the CDR3: TGTGCCAGCAGCTTAATTGGAACAGGGTACAATGAGCAGTTCTTC. It codes for CASSLIGTGYNEQFF.

This chain links TRBV11-2 with TRBJ1-4; D might be TRBD1 (6 bases). The CDR3 contains 13 residues. Germline CDR1 SGHAT, CDR2 FQNNGV. V was cut by 6 bases and J by 7 bases, with 12 bases left in between. DNA of the CDR3: TGTGCCAGCAGTCCCGGGACACTTGAAAAACTGTTTTTT. Amino acid sequence: CASSPGTLEKLFF.

V usage is TRBV5-1 and J usage is TRBJ1-6, with no clear D. The V gene's germline CDR1 is SGHRS and CDR2 YFSETQ. V dropped 1 base and J dropped 7 bases, with 15 bases sitting between them. The CDR3 sequence is 16 residues long. This CDR3 reads CASSLFAGSQNSPLHF. The CDR3 DNA reads TGCGCCAGCAGCTTGTTTGCAGGTTCACAAAATTCACCCCTCCACTTT.

This chain uses TRBV6-5 with TRBJ1-2; D might be TRBD1 (5 bases). The length of the CDR3 is 15 residues. V dropped 4 bases and J dropped 5 bases, with 17 bases sitting between them. Germline V gives CDR1 MNHEY, CDR2 SVGAGI. The CDR3 loop reads CASSFRAAGGYGYTF. For the CDR3, the DNA is TGTGCCAGCAGTTTTAGAGCCGCCGGGGGTTATGGCTACACCTTC.

The chain recombines TRBV19 with TRBJ1-5; 7 bases are shared with TRBD1. Germline values: CDR1 LNHDA, CDR2 SQIVND (reference sequence). Trimming at V came to 8 bases and at J to 0 bases, leaving 7 bases not matched to a gene. The length of the CDR3 is 15 residues. As DNA, the CDR3 is TGTGCCAGTGACTCGACAGGGCCTAGCAATCAGCCCCAGCATTTT. Protein: CASDSTGPSNQPQHF.

This chain joins TRBV2 and TRBJ1-2; 11 positions match TRBD1. CDR3 length equals 17 residues. V was pared by 1 base and J by 7 bases, with 11 bases of the junction left unmatched. In germline, CDR1 is SNHLY, CDR2 FYNNEI. The CDR3 protein is CASSEGTGGVQRGGYTF. Written as DNA, the CDR3 is TGTGCCAGCAGTGAAGGGACAGGGGGCGTTCAGCGGGGTGGCTACACCTTC.